These 29 T cell receptor beta chains share one sample of origin, sequenced in a study of beta chain features in type 1 diabetes. As every portion of the isolated RNA was reverse transcribed, the sequencing read expressed TCRB transcripts. TCRdb's table, derived via immunoSEQ multiplex PCR, lists solely in-frame clones and lacks some. In the table there are around 140,000 clones, roughly 10% of which are singletons. The sample comprised central memory CD4+ T cells from blood. Receptors originate from a woman in her thirties or forties in good health.

J is TRBJ2-1 and V is TRBV25-1; 8 nucleotides align to TRBD1. With 3 bases clipped from V and 2 bases from J, the junction kept 6 bases outside the gene matches. The CDR3 extends over 16 amino acids. The germline gives CDR1 MGHDK, CDR2 SYGVNS. The CDR3 spells CASSDPRGPAYNEQFF. The DNA for the CDR3 is TGTGCCAGCAGTGACCCCAGGGGGCCCGCCTACAATGAGCAGTTCTTC.

This clone was counted ten times or more. The chain couples TRBV2 to TRBJ2-1; the match to TRBD1 covers 7 bases. V gave up 10 bases and J gave up 9 bases; unmatched junction bases: 6. The CDR3 runs to 11 residues. Germline CDR1 SNHLY, CDR2 FYNNEI. The CDR3 region has the DNA TGTGCCACTACAGGGGCGGCTGAGCAGTTCTTC. Its translation is CATTGAAEQFF.

To note about this clone: At one end the junction does not follow the germline gene, possibly because of a read error. This chain uses TRBV7-8 with TRBJ1-5, with D unresolved. Germline loops: CDR1 SGHVS, CDR2 FQNEAQ. The CDR3 contains 15 residues. CDR3 in amino acids: CASTLGLGGNQPQHF. The DNA for the CDR3 is TGTGCCAGCACCTTAGGATTAGGAGGCAATCAGCCCCAGCATTTT.

This clone was seen only a few times. The chain recombines TRBV5-1 with TRBJ2-7; TRBD2 matches at 8 bases. Per the germline V gene, CDR1 is SGHRS and CDR2 is YFSETQ. This CDR3 spans 17 amino acids. V was pared by 0 bases and J by 7 bases, with 15 bases of the junction left unmatched. CDR3 residues: CASSLAIDSGGPEEQYF. The CDR3 DNA reads as TGCGCCAGCAGCTTGGCCATAGATTCGGGGGGGCCTGAAGAGCAGTACTTC.

Regarding this clone: Additional DNA sequences in this sample encode the identical CDR3. CDR3 DNA sequence: TGTGCCAGCTCACCGGGACAGGGGGGCTCACCCCTCCACTTT. It encodes CASSPGQGGSPLHF. The chain employs TRBV18 and TRBJ1-6; 11 positions agree with TRBD1. Germline V gene data show CDR1 as KGHSH and CDR2 as LQKENI. The CDR3 consists of 14 residues. The V gene end was trimmed by 3 bases and the J gene end by 10 bases; junction bases not matched to a gene: 2.

This clone came up many times. The CDR3 coding sequence is TGTGCCAGCAGCCCCGGGGCGGGGGCCCTCACAGATACGCAGTATTTT. Amino acids: CASSPGAGALTDTQYF. V is TRBV7-2 and J is TRBJ2-3; D is perhaps TRBD2 (7 bases). The CDR3 sequence is 16 residues long. V dropped 5 bases and J dropped 2 bases, with 17 bases sitting between them. Germline V lookup: CDR1 SGHTA, CDR2 FQGNSA.

In its sample, this clone was seen a few times. The genes are TRBV19 and TRBJ2-5, with 11 bases identical to TRBD2. The CDR3 totals 16 residues. Germline CDR1 is LNHDA and CDR2 is SQIVND (reference sequence). After removal of 6 bases from V and 5 bases from J, the junction contained 11 bases not matched to a gene. In nucleotides, the CDR3 is TGTGCCAGTAGGAGACTAGCGGGGAGGATTGAGGAGACCCAGTACTTC. Its translation is CASRRLAGRIEETQYF. The entire variable domain, with the rest obtained from reference TRBV19 and TRBJ2-5, is as follows: DGGITQSPKYLFRKEGQNVTLSCEQNLNHDAMYWYRQDPGQGLRLIYYSQIVNDFQKGDIAEGYSVSREKKESFPLTVTSAQKNPTAFYLCASRRLAGRIEETQYFGPGTRLLVL.

This clone was detected only a few times. The J gene is TRBJ2-5, the V gene TRBV7-8; 10 bases line up with TRBD1. Looked up from germline, CDR1 is SGHVS and CDR2 is FQNEAQ. The CDR3 length is 16 residues. J gave up 5 bases and V 5 bases, and 11 bases lay outside the gene matches. For the CDR3, the DNA is TGTGCCAGCAGCCCCCGGGACAGGGGAGTAGGGGAGACCCAGTACTTC. Amino acids: CASSPRDRGVGETQYF.

In DNA, the CDR3 is TGTGCCAGCAGTTCGCAGGGGGTTACTGAAGCTTTCTTT. Amino acid sequence: CASSSQGVTEAFF. This rearrangement joins TRBV6-6 to TRBJ1-1; 7 nucleotides align to TRBD1. The CDR3 contains 13 residues. Germline-derived CDR1 and CDR2 are MNHNY and SVGAGI (reference sequence). Trimming cost V 4 bases and J 5 bases; bases outside gene matches: 4.

This clone was observed a handful of times. The chain joins TRBV11-1 to TRBJ1-4, with D uncertain. This CDR3 spans 13 amino acids. Germline V CDR1 and CDR2: SGHAT, FQDESV (reference sequence). V was pared by 8 bases and J by 6 bases, with 13 bases between. CDR3 amino acids: CASGRGEYEKLFF. In DNA, the CDR3 is TGTGCCAGCGGTCGGGGAGAATATGAAAAACTGTTTTTT.

This clone was recorded a few times. The chain joins TRBV4-2 to TRBJ2-2, with D perhaps matching TRBD1 (6 bases). The CDR3 is made up of 13 amino acids. V was shortened by 5 bases and J by 7 bases, with 11 bases between the two germline ends. Germline-derived CDR1 and CDR2 are LGHNA and YNFKEQ. The CDR3 reads CASSVRGVGELFF. The CDR3 nucleotides are TGTGCCAGCAGCGTCAGGGGCGTCGGGGAGCTGTTTTTT.

A remark on this clone: Other DNA sequences of this sample code for an identical CDR3. This chain joins TRBV5-1 and TRBJ2-6; the match to TRBD1 covers 9 bases. CDR1 and CDR2 from the germline V gene are SGHRS and YFSETQ. This CDR3 spans 17 amino acids. Trimming removed 4 bases from V and 0 bases from J; junction bases left unmatched: 5. CDR3 in amino acids: CASSPLTGGSGANVLTF. As DNA, the CDR3 is TGCGCCAGCAGCCCACTGACAGGGGGCTCTGGGGCCAACGTCCTGACTTTC.

In its sample, this clone was seen a few times. This sequence joins TRBV6-1 and TRBJ1-2, with D unclear. CDR3 length: 10 residues. Per germline, CDR1 MNHNS and CDR2 SASEGT. Trimming pared 8 bases from V and 3 bases from J, leaving 4 bases between. This CDR3 reads CASEDYGYTF. The CDR3 coding sequence is TGTGCCAGCGAGGACTATGGCTACACCTTC.

This clone was found a few times. This chain links TRBV6-6 with TRBJ1-5, with TRBD1 as a possible D gene (6 bases). Trimming stripped 3 bases from V and 3 bases from J, with 15 bases between. The CDR3 runs to 16 residues. Per germline, CDR1 MNHNY and CDR2 SVGAGI (reference sequence). CDR3 protein: CASSYGDTWINQPQHF. The CDR3 bases are TGTGCCAGCAGTTATGGGGACACATGGATCAATCAGCCCCAGCATTTT.

This sequence joins TRBV6-5 and TRBJ2-7, with D possibly TRBD1 on 5 matching bases. V dropped 5 bases and J dropped 3 bases, with 5 bases sitting between them. The length of the CDR3 is 11 residues. Per germline, CDR1 MNHEY and CDR2 SVGAGI. The CDR3 is CASSTGYEQYF. The CDR3 nucleotides read TGTGCCAGCAGTACAGGCTACGAGCAGTACTTC.

On this clone: Sequence at one end of the junction differs from germline and may be a read error. V and J are TRBV20-1 and TRBJ2-4; 9 bases map to TRBD1. The CDR3 covers 11 residues. The germline V gene encodes CDR1 DFQATT and CDR2 SNEGSKA (reference sequence). Here the CDR3 DNA reads TGCAGTGCTAAACAGGGGGCCCGCCAGCACTTC. This gives the protein CSAKQGARQHF.

The V call is TRBV5-5, the J call TRBJ2-3, with TRBD1 matching over 11 bases. CDR1 SGHKS and CDR2 YYEKEE come from the germline V gene (reference sequence). J gave up 3 bases and V 0 bases, and 6 bases lay outside the gene matches. The CDR3 runs 17 residues. The CDR3 DNA reads TGTGCCAGCAGCTTGGCTCCGGGACAGGGGGTAACAGATACGCAGTATTTT. This codes for CASSLAPGQGVTDTQYF.

Comments on this clone: Relative to the germline gene, one junction end is altered; a read error may explain this. V usage is TRBV7-7 and J usage is TRBJ2-7, with a tentative D call TRBD1 (5 bases). This CDR3 is 13 amino acids long. Germline CDR1 and CDR2: SSHAT and FNYEAQ (reference sequence). The CDR3 reads CASSSDDGAKQYF. CDR3 in DNA: TGTGCTAGCAGCTCGGATGATGGGGCAAAGCAGTACTTC.

The chain uses TRBV6-4 and TRBJ1-2; D possibly corresponds to TRBD1 (6 bases). Germline loops: CDR1 MRHNA, CDR2 SNTAGT. This CDR3 spans 17 amino acids. The V and J ends lost 10 bases and 0 bases respectively, with 24 bases between them. The CDR3 region has the DNA TGTGCCACCATTAGGACAGCGTCGAAAGAAGCTAACTATGGCTACACCTTC. Amino acid sequence: CATIRTASKEANYGYTF.

This clone occurred a few times. The chain combines TRBV19 with TRBJ1-2; D possibly corresponds to TRBD1 (6 bases). CDR1 and CDR2 (germline): LNHDA, SQIVND (reference sequence). V was pared by 4 bases and J by 8 bases, with 11 bases between. The CDR3 loop spans 12 amino acids. CDR3: CASSTRGGGYTF. CDR3 DNA sequence: TGTGCCAGTAGTACCAGGGGCGGAGGCTACACCTTC.

This clone came up a few times. V gene TRBV6-5 combines with J gene TRBJ2-2; 12 bases align to TRBD2. V was pared by 6 bases and J by 3 bases, with 2 bases of the junction left unmatched. Germline V lookup: CDR1 MNHEY, CDR2 SVGAGI. This CDR3 is 15 amino acids long. This CDR3 is CASSRLAGDTGELFF. CDR3 DNA sequence: TGTGCCAGCAGCCGACTAGCGGGGGACACCGGGGAGCTGTTTTTT.

The chain employs TRBV2 and TRBJ2-6; D call uncertain. CDR1 SNHLY and CDR2 FYNNEI come from the germline V gene. V lost 10 bases, J lost 0 bases, and 10 bases lay in between. CDR3 length equals 14 residues. This chain's CDR3 is CATRRVSGANVLTF. In DNA, the CDR3 is TGTGCCACCCGAAGAGTCTCTGGGGCCAACGTCCTGACTTTC.

The chain uses TRBV5-6 and TRBJ2-5; 9 bases agree with TRBD2. Trimming at V came to 3 bases and at J to 2 bases, leaving 8 bases not matched to a gene. The CDR3 consists of 16 residues. Germline V lookup: CDR1 SGHDT, CDR2 YYEEEE. The CDR3 sequence: CASSSLLAGIQETQYF. The DNA of the CDR3 is TGTGCCAGCAGCTCCCTCCTAGCGGGGATACAAGAGACCCAGTACTTC.

CDR3 loop: CASSLGQGWDSPLHF. CDR3 bases: TGTGCCAGCAGCTTAGGACAGGGGTGGGATTCACCCCTCCACTTT. V gene TRBV7-6 combines with J gene TRBJ1-6; 8 bases fit TRBD1. Trimming cost V 1 base and J 8 bases; bases outside gene matches: 4. The germline gives CDR1 SGHVS, CDR2 FNYEAQ. This CDR3 spans 15 amino acids.

This clone was seen repeatedly, ten times or more. The genes are TRBV4-3 and TRBJ2-5; 7 nucleotides line up with TRBD2. The CDR3 is made up of 14 amino acids. The V and J ends lost 3 bases and 6 bases, in that order; junction bases with no gene match: 7. Germline lookup yields CDR1 LGHNA and CDR2 YSLEER. The CDR3 region has the DNA TGCGCCAGCAGCCAGAGTGTTAGCGGGCAGACCCAGTACTTC. Amino acids: CASSQSVSGQTQYF.

The chain links TRBV5-1 to TRBJ1-2, with 8 bases fitting TRBD1. CDR3 length equals 17 residues. Germline V gene sequence: CDR1 SGHRS, CDR2 YFSETQ. J was trimmed by 5 bases and V by 3 bases; bases with no gene match: 15. As DNA, the CDR3 is TGCGCCAGCAGCTCCTTGGCCCTGGACAGGGCGCTTTATGGCTACACCTTC. It translates to CASSSLALDRALYGYTF.

The V call is TRBV29-1, the J call TRBJ1-4; a weak D match, TRBD1 (5 bases). The CDR3 runs 12 residues. Germline CDR1 is SQVTM and CDR2 is ANQGSEA. Trimming removed 4 bases from V and 8 bases from J, with 11 bases in between. CDR3 DNA sequence: TGCAGCGTTGTCAGGGAAGGAGAAAAACTGTTTTTT. Amino acids: CSVVREGEKLFF.

There are a few counts of this clone. The V gene is TRBV6-5, the J gene TRBJ2-7; 7 bases are shared with TRBD1. V was pared by 0 bases and J by 4 bases, with 6 bases of the junction left unmatched. CDR1 is MNHEY, CDR2 SVGAGI, per germline. CDR3 length: 15 residues. CDR3 in amino acids: CASSYSTGNRYEQYF. The CDR3 DNA is TGTGCCAGCAGTTACTCGACAGGGAATAGGTACGAGCAGTACTTC.

This rearrangement joins TRBV7-2 to TRBJ2-6; 9 nucleotides line up with TRBD1. This CDR3 has 17 amino acids. The ends lost 3 bases at V and 0 bases at J; junction bases unmatched: 3. CDR1 SGHTA and CDR2 FQGNSA come from the germline V gene. The CDR3 region has the DNA TGTGCCAGCAGCTTTTACAGGGGGCCCTCTGGGGCCAACGTCCTGACTTTC. It encodes CASSFYRGPSGANVLTF.